These T cell receptor beta chains were read from a single sample in a study of PD-1 blockade in classical Hodgkin lymphoma. Only in-frame clones appear in the TCRdb table, and some are missing; sequencing was by immunoSEQ multiplex PCR. This repertoire shows about 94,000 clones, about 92% found once; its top ten account for approximately 2%. Sequencing used peripheral blood mononuclear cells (PBMCs), obtained before the fourth cycle of nivolumab. The receptor source for this set is a human donor with classical Hodgkin lymphoma. CDR3s include the opening cysteine and the closing phenylalanine or tryptophan. D genes are given only for firm matches. Only some rows state a clone size, as once, few, many or a class for expanded clones.

NA	TRBV4-2	TRBD1	TRBJ1-1	TGTGCCAGCAGCCAAGAACAGACTACAGGGGGCACTGAAGCTTTCTTT	CASSQEQTTGGTEAFF
NA	TRBV9	TRBD2	TRBJ2-3	TGTGCCAGCGCGGGCAAGGGACTAGCGGGATCCACAGATACGCAGTATTTT	CASAGKGLAGSTDTQYF
NA	TRBV2	NA	TRBJ2-3	TGTGCCAGCAGGAGGCCGGCAGGACCCGATAGCACAGATACGCAGTATTTT	CASRRPAGPDSTDTQYF
few	TRBV7-8	TRBD1	TRBJ1-1	TGTGCCAGCAGCTTAGGGAGACAGGGGGCGGGACCGAACACTGAAGCTTTCTTT	CASSLGRQGAGPNTEAFF
NA	TRBV27	NA	TRBJ2-1	TGTGCCAGCAGTTTCGGATCCAGCTCCTACAATGAGCAGTTCTTC	CASSFGSSSYNEQFF
NA	TRBV14	NA	TRBJ2-6	TGTGCCAGCAGCCGGACCTCTGGGGCCAACGTCCTGACTTTC	CASSRTSGANVLTF
NA	TRBV28	NA	TRBJ2-5	TGTGCCAGCAGTTTCGTCATCCAAGAGACCCAGTACTTC	CASSFVIQETQYF
NA	TRBV5-8	NA	TRBJ2-1	TGTGCCAGCAGCTTGGACGGCAGGAGCGATGAGCAGTTCTTC	CASSLDGRSDEQFF
NA	TRBV28	NA	TRBJ2-6	TGTGCCAGCACCCCTTCTGGGGTCGAGGGGGCCAACGTCCTGACTTTC	CASTPSGVEGANVLTF
NA	TRBV27	NA	TRBJ2-5	TGTGCCAGCAGTAGATCGGTCGGGTCAGACCAAGAGACCCAGTACTTC	CASSRSVGSDQETQYF
NA	TRBV30	NA	TRBJ1-4	TGTGCCTGGAGTGGGCGGGGAATATCAACTAATGAAAAACTGTTTTTT	CAWSGRGISTNEKLFF
NA	TRBV27	TRBD1	TRBJ2-1	TGTGCCAGCAGTTTATTGGAGACAGGGGGTGGCAATGAGCAGTTCTTC	CASSLLETGGGNEQFF
NA	TRBV28	TRBD1	TRBJ2-7	TGTGCCAGCAGGGAGACAGGGCGGGCCTACGAGCAGTACTTC	CASRETGRAYEQYF
few	TRBV6-1	TRBD1	TRBJ1-5	TGTGCCAGCAGTGCTCTGCTGGACAGGGGAGGCCAGCATTTT	CASSALLDRGGQHF
NA	TRBV7-9	NA	TRBJ1-1	TGTGCCAGCAGCCGAGGGGGGGGCATCCCGCCCCGGAACACTGAAGCTTTCTTT	CASSRGGGIPPRNTEAFF
NA	TRBV29-1	TRBD1	TRBJ1-2	TGCAGCGTTCCCGACAGGGAAGCTAACTATGGCTACACCTTC	CSVPDREANYGYTF
NA	TRBV7-9	TRBD1	TRBJ2-1	TGTGCCAGCAGCTCCCCGGGACAGGGGGGGTCCTACAATGAGCAGTTCTTC	CASSSPGQGGSYNEQFF
once	TRBV6-1	NA	TRBJ2-7	TGTGCCAGCAGCATTAGCGTCGAGCGGTCCGAGCAGTACTTC	CASSISVERSEQYF
NA	TRBV9	TRBD2	TRBJ2-1	TGTGCCAGCAGCAACCACATAGGGACTAGCGGGAGTGTGGAGTTCTTC	CASSNHIGTSGSVEFF
NA	TRBV10-3	TRBD1	TRBJ1-1	TGTGCCATCAGTGGACGACAGGGGGCGCAGAACACTGAAGCTTTCTTT	CAISGRQGAQNTEAFF
once	TRBV5-4	NA	TRBJ2-7	TGTGCCAGCAGCTTGGTGTCCGGGAGCTCCTACGAGCAGTACTTC	CASSLVSGSSYEQYF
NA	TRBV9	NA	TRBJ1-1	TGTGCCAGCAGCGTAGTAACCGTTGGGGTGGCCACTGAAGCTTTCTTT	CASSVVTVGVATEAFF
NA	TRBV27	NA	TRBJ2-5	TGTGCCAGCAGTTTCAGAGGGGAGACCCAGTACTTC	CASSFRGETQYF
NA	TRBV4-1	TRBD1	TRBJ2-3	TGCGCCAGCAGCCAAGCCCAGACAGGGGCTACAGATACGCAGTATTTT	CASSQAQTGATDTQYF
NA	TRBV9	NA	TRBJ2-3	TGTGCCAGCAGCCCCTCCGAGCGAGCGGTACCAGATACGCAGTATTTT	CASSPSERAVPDTQYF
NA	TRBV29-1	NA	TRBJ1-1	TGCAGCGTGAGAGACACTGAAGCTTTCTTT	CSVRDTEAFF
NA	TRBV18	NA	TRBJ2-5	TGTGCCAGCTCACGCGGGGTCGAAGAGACCCAGTACTTC	CASSRGVEETQYF
NA	TRBV28	NA	TRBJ1-1	TGTGCCAGCAGTTCGCAGGGTTGGACTGAAGCTTTCTTT	CASSSQGWTEAFF
NA	TRBV9	NA	TRBJ2-1	TGTGCCAGCTCTTACGGGAACTCCTACAATGAGCAGTTCTTC	CASSYGNSYNEQFF
NA	TRBV28	NA	TRBJ1-5	TGTGCCAGCAGTCCCCCGGGGGGGGCTGGCAATCAGCCCCAGCATTTT	CASSPPGGAGNQPQHF
NA	TRBV30	NA	TRBJ1-2	TGTGCCTGGAATTTAGGGGTCTTATATGGCTACACCTTC	CAWNLGVLYGYTF
NA	TRBV27	TRBD1	TRBJ1-2	TGTGCCAGCAGAATCAGGGGGCAAGGTGGCTACACCTTC	CASRIRGQGGYTF
NA	TRBV11-3	TRBD1	TRBJ2-3	TGTGCCAGCAGCACAGGGACAGGGAGTCGCACAGATACGCAGTATTTT	CASSTGTGSRTDTQYF
NA	TRBV27	NA	TRBJ2-7	TGTGCCAGCAGTTTAAGGTGGGAATCCTACGAGCAGTACTTC	CASSLRWESYEQYF
NA	TRBV6-1	NA	TRBJ1-3	TGTGCCAGCAGTGAAACCGTAAGCTCTGGAAACACCATATATTTT	CASSETVSSGNTIYF
once	TRBV21-1	NA	TRBJ1-3	TGTGCCAGCAGCAAAGAACAGCTTAACTCTGGAAACACCATATATTTT	CASSKEQLNSGNTIYF
NA	TRBV7-2	NA	TRBJ2-7	TGTGCCAGCAGCTTCCAGGGTGGTCCCTACGAGCAGTACTTC	CASSFQGGPYEQYF
NA	TRBV28	NA	TRBJ1-5	TGTGCCAGCAGTTTTGGAACAGGGCAACGCAATCAGCCCCAGCATTTT	CASSFGTGQRNQPQHF
NA	TRBV4-1	NA	TRBJ2-1	TGCGCCAGCAGCCAAGATGCCGGCAGCCCGCTAACTAGCCCCGTTCACAATGAGCAGTTCTTC	CASSQDAGSPLTSPVHNEQFF
NA	TRBV18	TRBD1	TRBJ2-7	TGTGCCAGCTCACCGAGTCCCGGGACAGACTACGAGCAGTACTTC	CASSPSPGTDYEQYF
NA	TRBV2	TRBD1	TRBJ2-7	TGTGCCAGCAGGTACCAACTGACAGGGTCCCACGAGCAGTACTTC	CASRYQLTGSHEQYF
NA	TRBV27	NA	TRBJ1-1	TGTGCCAGCAGTTTGGGCCGGGGGAATGTTGAAGCTTTCTTT	CASSLGRGNVEAFF
NA	TRBV27	NA	TRBJ1-1	TGTGCCAGCAGTTTAGGTCCGGGGCCCTCTGAAGCTTTCTTT	CASSLGPGPSEAFF
NA	TRBV19	TRBD2	TRBJ2-7	TGTGCCAGTGGACTAGCGGGAGGGGGCTCCTACGAGCAGTACTTC	CASGLAGGGSYEQYF
NA	TRBV30	NA	TRBJ1-1	TGTGCCTGGTTGGGTGCGGATTGGGCTGAAGCTTTCTTT	CAWLGADWAEAFF
once	TRBV4-1	TRBD2	TRBJ2-5	TGCGCCAGCAGCCAAGATCGGGGGGAGTCACTCCGGGAGACCCAGTACTTC	CASSQDRGESLRETQYF
NA	TRBV28	NA	TRBJ1-5	TGTGCCAGCAGTTTAGTGGGCAATCAGCCCCAGCATTTT	CASSLVGNQPQHF
NA	TRBV5-1	NA	TRBJ2-3	TGCGCCAGCAGCCTCTACTGGACTGGGTCAGATACGCAGTATTTT	CASSLYWTGSDTQYF
NA	TRBV14	NA	TRBJ1-5	TGTGCCAGCAGCCAAGGCGGGAGTCAGCCCCAGCATTTT	CASSQGGSQPQHF
medium-sized	TRBV27	TRBD2	TRBJ2-1	TGTGCCAGCAGTTTGCCTCTTGGGGGGGGGAACAATGAGCAGTTCTTC	CASSLPLGGGNNEQFF
NA	TRBV27	NA	TRBJ1-1	TGTGCCAGCAGTTTATCCGGGGCGGCCTACACTGAAGCTTTCTTT	CASSLSGAAYTEAFF
NA	TRBV4-1	NA	TRBJ2-1	TGCGCCAGCAGCCTCTCGACCCAAGGACTTCTATCCAATGAGCAGTTCTTC	CASSLSTQGLLSNEQFF
once	TRBV28	NA	TRBJ1-4	TGTGCCAGCACCCATAGGCCCCCGGGGGGCCCCCATGAAAAACTGTTTTTT	CASTHRPPGGPHEKLFF
NA	TRBV5-1	NA	TRBJ2-1	TGCGCCAGCAGCTTTGGTACCTACAATGAGCAGTTCTTC	CASSFGTYNEQFF
NA	TRBV28	NA	TRBJ1-2	TGTGCCAGCAGTTTCCTAGGGGAGGCTGGCTACACCTTC	CASSFLGEAGYTF